This T cell receptor (beta chain) is drawn from a study of blood T cell repertoires in COVID-19. Overall study: The United States, Italy and Spain supplied acute and convalescent COVID-19 samples. Sources were T cells, B-cell-depleted T cells, or PBMCs; the material itself was cDNA or gDNA.

The ends were cut back, 2 bases at V and 5 bases at J, with 12 bases in the middle. The CDR3 loop spans 14 amino acids. Per germline, CDR1 MNHEY and CDR2 SVGAGI. Produced via immunoSEQ multiplex PCR; TCRdb's table is partial and in-frame only. The table has 93,000 or so clones, 89% seen once. The TCR was taken from a woman in her fifties or sixties with acute or convalescent COVID-19. This chain joins TRBV6-5 and TRBJ1-1; weak D call: TRBD1 (5 bases). Sequenced: peripheral blood. CDR3: CASSYLGGGTEAFF. In nucleotides, the CDR3 is TGTGCCAGCAGTTACCTCGGGGGGGGGACTGAAGCTTTCTTT.